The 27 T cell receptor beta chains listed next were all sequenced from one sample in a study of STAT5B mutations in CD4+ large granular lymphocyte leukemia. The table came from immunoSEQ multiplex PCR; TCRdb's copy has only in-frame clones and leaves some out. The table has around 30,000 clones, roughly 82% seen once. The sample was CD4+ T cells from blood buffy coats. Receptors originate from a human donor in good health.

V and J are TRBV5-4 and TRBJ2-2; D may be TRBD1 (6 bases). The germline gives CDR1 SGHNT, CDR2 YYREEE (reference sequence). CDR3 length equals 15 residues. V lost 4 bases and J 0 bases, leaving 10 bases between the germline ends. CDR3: CASSPTGPNTGELFF. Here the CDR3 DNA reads TGTGCCAGCAGCCCGACAGGACCGAACACCGGGGAGCTGTTTTTT.

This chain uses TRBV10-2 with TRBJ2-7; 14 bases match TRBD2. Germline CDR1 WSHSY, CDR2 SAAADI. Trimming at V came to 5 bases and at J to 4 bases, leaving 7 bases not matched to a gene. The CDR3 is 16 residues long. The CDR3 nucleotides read TGCGCCAGCAGTCACCGGACTAGCGGGGGGCCATACGAGCAGTACTTC. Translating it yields CASSHRTSGGPYEQYF.

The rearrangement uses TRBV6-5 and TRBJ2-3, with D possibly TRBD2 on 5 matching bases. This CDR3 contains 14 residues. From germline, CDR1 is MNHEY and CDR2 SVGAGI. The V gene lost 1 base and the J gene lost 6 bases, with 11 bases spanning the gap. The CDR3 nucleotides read TGTGCCAGCAGTTACTTGGCGGGTACGGATACGCAGTATTTT. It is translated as CASSYLAGTDTQYF.

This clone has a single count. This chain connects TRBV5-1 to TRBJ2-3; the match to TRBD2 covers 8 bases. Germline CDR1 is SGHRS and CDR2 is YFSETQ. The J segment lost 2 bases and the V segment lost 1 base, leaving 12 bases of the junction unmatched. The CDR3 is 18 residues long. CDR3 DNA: TGCGCCAGCAGCTTGAACGGAGCGGGGGCCCGATTCACAGATACGCAGTATTTT. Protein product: CASSLNGAGARFTDTQYF. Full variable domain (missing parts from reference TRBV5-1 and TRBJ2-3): KAGVTQTPRYLIKTRGQQVTLSCSPISGHRSVSWYQQTPGQGLQFLFEYFSETQRNKGNFPGRFSGRQFSNSRSEMNVSTLELGDSALYLCASSLNGAGARFTDTQYFGPGTRLTVL.

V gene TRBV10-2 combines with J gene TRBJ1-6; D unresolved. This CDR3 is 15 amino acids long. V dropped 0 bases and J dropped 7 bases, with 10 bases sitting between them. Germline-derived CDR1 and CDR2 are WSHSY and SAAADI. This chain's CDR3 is CASSESKALNSPLHF. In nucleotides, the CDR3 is TGCGCCAGCAGTGAGTCCAAGGCCTTGAATTCACCCCTCCACTTT.

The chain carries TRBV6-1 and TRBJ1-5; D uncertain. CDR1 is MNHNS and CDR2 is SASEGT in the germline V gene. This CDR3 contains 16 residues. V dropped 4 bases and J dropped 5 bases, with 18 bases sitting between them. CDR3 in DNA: TGTGCCAGCAGTGCCCCCGCTGCCGGCGGGGATCAGCCCCAGCATTTT. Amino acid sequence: CASSAPAAGGDQPQHF.

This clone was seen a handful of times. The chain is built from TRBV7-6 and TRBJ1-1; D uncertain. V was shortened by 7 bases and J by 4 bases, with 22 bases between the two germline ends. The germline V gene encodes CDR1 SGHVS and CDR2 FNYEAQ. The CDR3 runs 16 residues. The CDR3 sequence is CASTPGSAVRTTEAFF. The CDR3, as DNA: TGTGCCAGCACTCCCGGGTCGGCAGTGAGAACCACTGAAGCTTTCTTT. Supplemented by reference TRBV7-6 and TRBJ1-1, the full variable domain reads GAGVSQSPRYKVTKRGQDVALRCDPISGHVSLYWYRQALGQGPEFLTYFNYEAQQDKSGLPNDRFSAERPEGSISTLTIQRTEQRDSAMYRCASTPGSAVRTTEAFFGQGTRLTVV.

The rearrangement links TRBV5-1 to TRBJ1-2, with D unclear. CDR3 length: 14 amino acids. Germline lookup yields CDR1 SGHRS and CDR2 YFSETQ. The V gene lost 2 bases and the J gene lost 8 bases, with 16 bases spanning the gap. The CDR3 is CASSLGPEKGGYTF. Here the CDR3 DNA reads TGCGCCAGCAGCTTAGGACCGGAGAAGGGCGGCTACACCTTC.

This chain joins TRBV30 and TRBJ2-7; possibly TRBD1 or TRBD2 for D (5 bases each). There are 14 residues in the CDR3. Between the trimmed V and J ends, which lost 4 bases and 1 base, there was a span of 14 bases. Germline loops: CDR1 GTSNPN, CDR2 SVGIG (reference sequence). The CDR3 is CAWMIIRESYEQYF. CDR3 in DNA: TGTGCCTGGATGATCATCAGGGAGTCCTACGAGCAGTACTTC.

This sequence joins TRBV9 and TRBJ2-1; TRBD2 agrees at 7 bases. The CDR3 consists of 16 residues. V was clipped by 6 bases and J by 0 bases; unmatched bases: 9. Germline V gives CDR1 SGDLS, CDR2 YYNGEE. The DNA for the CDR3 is TGTGCCAGCACCAAGACGGGGGGAAGCTCCTACAATGAGCAGTTCTTC. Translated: CASTKTGGSSYNEQFF.

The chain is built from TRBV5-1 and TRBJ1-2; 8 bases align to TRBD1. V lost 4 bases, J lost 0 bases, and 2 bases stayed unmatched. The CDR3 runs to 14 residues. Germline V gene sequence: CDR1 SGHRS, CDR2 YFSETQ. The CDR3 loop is CASSQGATNYGYTF. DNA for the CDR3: TGCGCCAGCAGCCAGGGGGCAACTAACTATGGCTACACCTTC.

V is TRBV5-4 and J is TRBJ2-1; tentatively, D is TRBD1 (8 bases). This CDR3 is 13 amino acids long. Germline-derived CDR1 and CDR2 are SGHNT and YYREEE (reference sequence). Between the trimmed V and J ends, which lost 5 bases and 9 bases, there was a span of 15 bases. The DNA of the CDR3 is TGTGCCAGCAGTGACAGGGGAGGGATTGAGCAGTTCTTC. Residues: CASSDRGGIEQFF.

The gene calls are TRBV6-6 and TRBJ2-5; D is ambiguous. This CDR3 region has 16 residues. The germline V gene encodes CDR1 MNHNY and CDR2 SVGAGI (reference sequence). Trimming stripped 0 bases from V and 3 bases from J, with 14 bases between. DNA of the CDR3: TGTGCCAGCAGTTACTCGATGTCCGGCGGCAAAGAGACCCAGTACTTC. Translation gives CASSYSMSGGKETQYF.

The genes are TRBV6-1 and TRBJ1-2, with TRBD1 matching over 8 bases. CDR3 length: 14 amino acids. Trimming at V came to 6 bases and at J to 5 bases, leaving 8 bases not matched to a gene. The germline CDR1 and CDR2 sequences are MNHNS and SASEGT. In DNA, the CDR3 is TGTGCCAGCAGCGGCGACAGGGGAGAATATGGCTACACCTTC. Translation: CASSGDRGEYGYTF.

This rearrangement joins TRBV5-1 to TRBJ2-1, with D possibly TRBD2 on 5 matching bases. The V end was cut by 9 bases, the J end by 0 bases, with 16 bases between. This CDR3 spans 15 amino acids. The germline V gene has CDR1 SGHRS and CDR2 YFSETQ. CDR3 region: CATSTDSGSYNEQFF. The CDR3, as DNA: TGCGCCACTTCGACGGACTCCGGCTCCTACAATGAGCAGTTCTTC.

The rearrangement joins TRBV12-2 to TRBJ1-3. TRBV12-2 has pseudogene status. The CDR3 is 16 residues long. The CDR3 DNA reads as TGTGCAAGTCGCTTAGCCCTCCGGGGAACTGGAAACACCATATATTTT. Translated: CASRLALRGTGNTIYF.

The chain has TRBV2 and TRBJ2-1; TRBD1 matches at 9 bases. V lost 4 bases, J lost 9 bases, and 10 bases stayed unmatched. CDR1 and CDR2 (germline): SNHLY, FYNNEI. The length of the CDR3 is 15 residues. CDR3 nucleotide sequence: TGTGCCAGCAGTGCCCCAGGGACAGGGAGGGGTGAGCAGTTCTTC. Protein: CASSAPGTGRGEQFF.

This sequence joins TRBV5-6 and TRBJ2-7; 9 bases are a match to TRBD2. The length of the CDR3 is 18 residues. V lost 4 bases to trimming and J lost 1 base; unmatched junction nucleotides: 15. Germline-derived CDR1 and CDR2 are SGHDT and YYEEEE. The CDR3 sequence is CASSADWSGRQISYEQYF. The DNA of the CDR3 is TGTGCCAGCAGCGCGGACTGGAGCGGGAGGCAAATTTCCTACGAGCAGTACTTC.

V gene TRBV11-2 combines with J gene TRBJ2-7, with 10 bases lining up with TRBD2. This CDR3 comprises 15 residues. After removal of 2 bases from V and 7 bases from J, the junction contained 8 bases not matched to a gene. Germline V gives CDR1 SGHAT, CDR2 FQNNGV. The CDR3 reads CASSLSAGGPGEQYF. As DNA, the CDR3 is TGTGCCAGCAGCTTATCAGCGGGAGGGCCGGGTGAGCAGTACTTC.

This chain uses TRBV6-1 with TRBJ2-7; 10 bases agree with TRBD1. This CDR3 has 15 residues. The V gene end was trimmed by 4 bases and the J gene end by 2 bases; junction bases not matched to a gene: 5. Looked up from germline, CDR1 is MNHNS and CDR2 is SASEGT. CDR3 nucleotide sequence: TGTGCCAGCAGTGCATTGACAGGGGGCCCCTACGAGCAGTACTTC. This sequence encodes CASSALTGGPYEQYF.

The CDR3 reads CASTTEGTTEAFF. In nucleotides, the CDR3 is TGTGCCAGCACCACCGAGGGAACCACTGAAGCTTTCTTT. The chain links TRBV6-6 to TRBJ1-1; D remains ambiguous. Germline loops: CDR1 MNHNY, CDR2 SVGAGI (reference sequence). The CDR3 is made up of 13 amino acids. Trimming shortened V by 7 bases and J by 4 bases, and 13 bases separated the two germline ends.

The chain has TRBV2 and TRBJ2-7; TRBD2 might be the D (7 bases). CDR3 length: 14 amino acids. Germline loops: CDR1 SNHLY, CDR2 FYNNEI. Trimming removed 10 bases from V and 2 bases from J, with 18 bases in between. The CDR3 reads CATSGGLGAYEQYF. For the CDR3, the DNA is TGTGCCACCTCGGGGGGCTTGGGGGCCTACGAGCAGTACTTC.

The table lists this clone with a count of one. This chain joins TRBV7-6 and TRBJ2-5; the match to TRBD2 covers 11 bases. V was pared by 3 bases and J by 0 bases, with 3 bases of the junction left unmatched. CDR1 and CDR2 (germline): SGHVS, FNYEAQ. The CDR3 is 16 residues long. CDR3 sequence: CASSFLLAGDQETQYF. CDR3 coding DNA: TGTGCCAGCAGCTTCTTACTAGCGGGGGACCAAGAGACCCAGTACTTC.

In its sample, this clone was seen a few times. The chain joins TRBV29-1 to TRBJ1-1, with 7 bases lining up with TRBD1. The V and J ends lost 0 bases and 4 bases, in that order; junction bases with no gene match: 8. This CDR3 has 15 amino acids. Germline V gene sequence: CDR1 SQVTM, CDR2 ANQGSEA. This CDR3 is CSVEDREGAPTEAFF. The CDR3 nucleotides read TGCAGCGTTGAAGATAGGGAGGGGGCGCCCACTGAAGCTTTCTTT.

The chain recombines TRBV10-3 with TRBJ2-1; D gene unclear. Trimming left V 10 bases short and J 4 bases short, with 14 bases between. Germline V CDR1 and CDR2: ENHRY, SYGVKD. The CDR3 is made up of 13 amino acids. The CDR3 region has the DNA TGTGCCACGGTGGACGCTAGGTACAATGAGCAGTTCTTC. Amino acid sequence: CATVDARYNEQFF.

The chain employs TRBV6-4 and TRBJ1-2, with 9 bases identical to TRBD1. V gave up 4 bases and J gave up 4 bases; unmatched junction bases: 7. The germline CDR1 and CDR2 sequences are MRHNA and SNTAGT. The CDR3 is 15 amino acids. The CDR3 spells CASSAGTGIGYGYTF. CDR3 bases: TGTGCCAGCAGTGCCGGGACAGGGATAGGCTATGGCTACACCTTC.

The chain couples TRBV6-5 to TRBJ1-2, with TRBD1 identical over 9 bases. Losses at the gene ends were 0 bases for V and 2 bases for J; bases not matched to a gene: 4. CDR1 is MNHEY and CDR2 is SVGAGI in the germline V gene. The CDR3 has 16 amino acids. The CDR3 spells CASSYSTGGRNYGYTF. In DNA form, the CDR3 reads TGTGCCAGCAGTTACTCAACAGGGGGCCGCAACTATGGCTACACCTTC.